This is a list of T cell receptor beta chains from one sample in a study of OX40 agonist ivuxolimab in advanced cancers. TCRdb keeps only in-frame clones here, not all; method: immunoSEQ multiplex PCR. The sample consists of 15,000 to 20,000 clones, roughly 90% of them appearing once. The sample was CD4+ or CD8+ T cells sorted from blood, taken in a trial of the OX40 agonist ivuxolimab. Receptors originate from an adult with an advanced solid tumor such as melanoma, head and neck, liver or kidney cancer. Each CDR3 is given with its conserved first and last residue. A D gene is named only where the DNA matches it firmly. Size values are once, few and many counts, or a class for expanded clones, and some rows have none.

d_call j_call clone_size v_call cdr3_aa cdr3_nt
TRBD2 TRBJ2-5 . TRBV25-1 CASSELAGGGETQYF TGTGCCAGCAGTGAACTAGCGGGAGGGGGAGAGACCCAGTACTTC
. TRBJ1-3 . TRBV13 CASSQTGLPISSGNTIYF TGTGCCAGCAGCCAAACGGGACTCCCAATCTCCTCTGGAAACACCATATATTTT
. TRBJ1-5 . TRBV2 CASSEWGVGNQPQHF TGTGCCAGCAGTGAATGGGGGGTTGGCAATCAGCCCCAGCATTTT
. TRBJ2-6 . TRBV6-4 CASSDYSGANVLTF TGTGCCAGCAGTGACTACTCTGGGGCCAACGTCCTGACTTTC
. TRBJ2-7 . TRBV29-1 CSVYGDSYEQYF TGCAGCGTCTACGGGGACTCCTACGAGCAGTACTTC
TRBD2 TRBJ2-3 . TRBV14 CASSPLREGPHTQYF TGTGCCAGCAGCCCCTTGCGGGAGGGCCCCCATACGCAGTATTTT
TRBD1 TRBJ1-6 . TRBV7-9 CASSLGGGGNSPLHF TGTGCCAGCAGCTTAGGAGGGGGCGGTAATTCACCCCTCCACTTT
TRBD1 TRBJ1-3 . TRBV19 CASSAGTGGARGGNTIYF TGTGCCAGTAGCGCCGGGACAGGGGGCGCGAGAGGTGGAAACACCATATATTTT
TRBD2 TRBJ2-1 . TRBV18 CASSPVASGRRNEQFF TGTGCCAGCTCACCAGTTGCTAGCGGGAGGAGGAATGAGCAGTTCTTC
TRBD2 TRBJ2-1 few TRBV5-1 CASSWTSGPYNEQFF TGCGCCAGCAGCTGGACTAGCGGACCCTACAATGAGCAGTTCTTC
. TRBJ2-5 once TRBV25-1 CASSRLGDLETQYF TGTGCCAGCAGTCGGCTCGGGGATTTAGAGACCCAGTACTTC
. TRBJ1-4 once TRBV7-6 CASSHDLRELATNEKLFF TGTGCCAGCAGCCATGACTTGAGGGAACTAGCAACTAATGAAAAACTGTTTTTT
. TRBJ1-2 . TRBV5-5 CASSPTGPKDNYGYTF TGTGCCAGCAGCCCGACGGGCCCCAAGGATAACTATGGCTACACCTTC
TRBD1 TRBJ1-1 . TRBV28 CASSTTGTNTEAFF TGTGCCAGCAGCACGACAGGGACGAACACTGAAGCTTTCTTT
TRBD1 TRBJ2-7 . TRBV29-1 CSVLGDSRRYEQYF TGCAGCGTCCTCGGGGACAGCCGCCGCTACGAGCAGTACTTC
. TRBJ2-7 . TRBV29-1 CSVAKRGAYEQYF TGCAGTGTGGCTAAGCGCGGGGCTTACGAGCAGTACTTC
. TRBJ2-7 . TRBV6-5 CASSGWVSYSYEQYF TGTGCCAGCAGTGGTTGGGTTTCATATTCCTACGAGCAGTACTTC
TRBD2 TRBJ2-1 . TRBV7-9 CASSSRSGSSYNEQFF TGTGCCAGCAGCTCTCGTAGCGGGAGCTCCTACAATGAGCAGTTCTTC
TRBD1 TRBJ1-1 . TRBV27 CASSIVLRTGTDEAFF TGTGCCAGCAGTATTGTTTTGAGGACAGGGACGGATGAAGCTTTCTTT
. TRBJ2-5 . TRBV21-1 CASSKSGPSGYQETQYF TGTGCCAGCAGCAAATCGGGGCCTAGCGGATACCAAGAGACCCAGTACTTC
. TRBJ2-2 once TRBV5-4 CASSPVSRGNTGELFF TGTGCCAGCAGCCCGGTTTCGAGGGGGAACACCGGGGAGCTGTTTTTT
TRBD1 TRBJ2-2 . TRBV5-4 CASSVDRDSGELFF TGTGCCAGCAGCGTAGACAGGGATTCCGGGGAGCTGTTTTTT
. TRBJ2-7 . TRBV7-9 CASSLTLATPYEQYF TGTGCCAGCAGCTTAACTCTAGCGACACCCTACGAGCAGTACTTC
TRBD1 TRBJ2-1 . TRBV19 CASSEGQSSYNEQFF TGTGCCAGTAGTGAGGGACAGAGCTCCTACAATGAGCAGTTCTTC
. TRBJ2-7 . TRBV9 CASSVGNSPFYEQYF TGTGCCAGCAGCGTAGGTAACAGTCCCTTCTACGAGCAGTACTTC
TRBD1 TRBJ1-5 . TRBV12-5 CASGPRGDRESLGPQHF TGTGCTAGTGGTCCCCGGGGGGACAGGGAATCATTGGGTCCCCAGCATTTT
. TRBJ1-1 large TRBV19 CASSIGRNTEAFF TGTGCCAGTAGTATTGGGAGGAACACTGAAGCTTTCTTT
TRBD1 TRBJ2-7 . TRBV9 CASSVGDSSYEQYF TGTGCCAGCAGCGTGGGGGACAGCTCCTACGAGCAGTACTTC